Detailed here is one T cell receptor beta chain. The antigen is not known. Each donor's status was that of a healthy bone marrow donor. This entry is derived from a study of cytomegalovirus exposure and HLA in healthy donors. Study-level points and caveats: Later on, a genetic analysis was performed. It linked a missense variant in DCLRE1C with V- and J-gene trimming of TCR beta. Most TCR sequences were seen very rarely across donors, but some public TCRs occurred in many.

PCR employed 60 Vbeta and 13 Jbeta primers. TCRdb's copy holds only in-frame clones and misses some; the assay was immunoSEQ multiplex PCR. The table includes about 90,000 clones, less than 80% detected once. This CDR3 spans 16 amino acids. J was trimmed by 2 bases and V by 4 bases; bases with no gene match: 8. The germline gives CDR1 LNHDA, CDR2 SQIVND (reference sequence). J is TRBJ2-1 and V is TRBV19; 7 bases agree with TRBD2. Specimen: PBMCs. The TCR originated in a woman aged 50 to 60 in good health and CMV-seropositive. The CDR3 DNA follows: TGTGCCAGTAGTACCTACGCTAGCGGAGCCTACAATGAGCAGTTCTTC. As protein: CASSTYASGAYNEQFF.